This note documents a single TCR beta chain sequence. The entry originates in a study of blood T cell repertoires in COVID-19. The wider study: Both acute and convalescent COVID-19 samples were obtained from the United States, Italy and Spain. Sample material is recorded as cDNA or gDNA derived from T cells, B-cell-depleted T cells, or PBMCs.

Per the original methods: Amplification of reference gene primers was used by the study to estimate nucleated cell counts. Libraries were prepared by immunoSEQ multiplex PCR; TCRdb keeps only in-frame clonotypes and omits some of them. V, J and clone size were drawn from that table, and D and trimming were deduced from the DNA. Of about 230,000 clones listed, roughly 90% are singletons. Grouping used clinical history reported by participants in a survey and questionnaire. Per germline, CDR1 LGHDT and CDR2 YNNKEL (reference sequence). The V and J ends lost 1 base and 7 bases respectively, with 14 bases between them. The CDR3 is made up of 14 amino acids.

The origin of this receptor is a woman aged 25-40 years with acute COVID-19. Material: PBMCs or T cells enriched from blood (not recorded which). The V call is TRBV3-1 (or the pseudogene TRBV3-2), the J call TRBJ2-7, with D perhaps TRBD2 (5 bases). This chain's CDR3 is CASSQVGGPGEQYF. CDR3 bases: TGTGCCAGCAGCCAAGTAGGCGGGCCGGGGGAGCAGTACTTC.